This entry lists 4 T cell receptor beta chains sequenced from one sample in a study of T-cell memory formation after mild COVID-19. TCRdb ran MiXCR on the 5' RACE reads and lists one entry per CDR3 protein. Of 300,000 to 400,000 distinct CDR3 sequences detected, over 20% appear once; the ten largest clones hold around 12%. The sample taken for sequencing was PBMCs or a T cell subset sorted from them (not recorded which). These TCRs come from an adult woman who had mild COVID-19 (a few samples of this study predate the infection). Cell type and time point are not known.

The chain uses TRBV5-1 and TRBJ1-4; 11 bases align to TRBD1. V lost 5 bases, J lost 7 bases, and 4 bases stayed unmatched. In germline, CDR1 is SGHRS, CDR2 YFSETQ. The CDR3 extends over 14 amino acids. CDR3 nucleotide sequence: TGCGCCAGCAGTTGGACAGGGGGCACTGAAAAACTGTTTTTT. Translated, it gives CASSWTGGTEKLFF.

This clonotype was observed a few times. The chain couples TRBV5-1 to TRBJ1-1; TRBD1 is a possible D gene (6 bases). The germline gives CDR1 SGHRS, CDR2 YFSETQ. The CDR3 covers 14 residues. V was shortened by 7 bases and J by 5 bases, with 18 bases between the two germline ends. Written as DNA, the CDR3 is TGCGCCAGCGGCCCTGGTACAGGGAGGACTGAAGCTTTCTTT. It encodes CASGPGTGRTEAFF.

The sample holds a few counts of this clonotype. CDR3 loop: CASSPTSASGSDEQFF. In DNA, the CDR3 is TGTGCCAGCAGCCCCACCTCGGCTAGCGGGAGCGATGAGCAGTTCTTC. The chain links TRBV7-9 to TRBJ2-1, with 10 bases fitting TRBD2. The CDR3 sequence is 16 residues long. Trimming cost V 5 bases and J 8 bases; bases outside gene matches: 12. Looked up from germline, CDR1 is SEHNR and CDR2 is FQNEAQ (reference sequence). Full variable domain (remainder filled in from reference TRBV7-9 and TRBJ2-1): DTGVSQNPRHKITKRGQNVTFRCDPISEHNRLYWYRQTLGQGPEFLTYFQNEAQLEKSRLLSDRFSAERPKGSFSTLEIQRTEQGDSAMYLCASSPTSASGSDEQFFGPGTRLTVL.

The rearrangement uses TRBV4-3 and TRBJ2-1; tentative D call: TRBD2 (5 bases). CDR3 size: 19 residues. V gave up 3 bases and J gave up 6 bases, with 27 bases separating them. Germline CDR1 is LGHNA and CDR2 is YSLEER. CDR3 sequence: CASSHPMGKERAGGNEQFF. CDR3 in DNA: TGCGCCAGCAGCCACCCCATGGGAAAGGAACGAGCTGGAGGCAATGAGCAGTTCTTC.